These 5 T cell receptor beta chains were all obtained from the same sample, sequenced in a study of cytomegalovirus exposure and HLA in healthy donors. Researchers ran the PCR with 60 Vbeta and 13 Jbeta primers. Using immunoSEQ multiplex PCR, the repertoire was profiled, and TCRdb retains in-frame clones only, with some absent. The sample has some 59,000 clones; around 82% are singletons. Material for sequencing was PBMCs. The receptors stem from a woman aged 18-29 years in good health and CMV-seronegative.

The chain links TRBV12-5 to TRBJ2-5; tentative D call: TRBD1 (6 bases). Germline V gives CDR1 LGHNT, CDR2 FRNRAP. Trimming stripped 6 bases from V and 4 bases from J, with 24 bases between. The CDR3 sequence is 17 residues long. The CDR3 bases are TGTGCTAGTGGACCAGGAGTGGGTGAGGGACACCCAGAGACCCAGTACTTC. This gives the protein CASGPGVGEGHPETQYF.

In nucleotides, the CDR3 is TGTGCCAGCAGTTTACGTCCGGGACTAGCGGGAGTATCTGGGGAGCTGTTTTTT. Its protein product is CASSLRPGLAGVSGELFF. V gene TRBV27 combines with J gene TRBJ2-2, with 14 bases fitting TRBD2. CDR1 and CDR2 (germline): MNHEY, SMNVEV (reference sequence). The junction had 10 bases not matched to a gene; V was cut back by 2 bases and J by 8 bases. The CDR3 contains 18 residues.

The genes are TRBV5-4 and TRBJ2-7; D gene uncertain. Trimming pared 4 bases from V and 2 bases from J, leaving 4 bases between. The germline CDR1 and CDR2 sequences are SGHNT and YYREEE (reference sequence). There are 11 residues in the CDR3. The CDR3 sequence is CASSRAYEQYF. In DNA form, the CDR3 reads TGTGCCAGCAGCCGGGCCTACGAGCAGTACTTC.

V usage is TRBV6-1 and J usage is TRBJ2-2; 14 bases are a match to TRBD2. The CDR3 length is 13 residues. Germline assignment: CDR1 MNHNS and CDR2 SASEGT. Trimming removed 11 bases from V and 8 bases from J; junction bases left unmatched: 4. The CDR3 reads CAGRTSGRGELFF. The CDR3 coding sequence is TGTGCCGGAAGGACTAGCGGGAGGGGGGAGCTGTTTTTT.

The chain carries TRBV9 and TRBJ2-1; 13 bases are a match to TRBD2. The germline V gene has CDR1 SGDLS and CDR2 YYNGEE. This CDR3 region has 15 residues. The trim removed 0 bases at V and 7 bases at J, leaving 1 base unmatched. In DNA, the CDR3 is TGTGCCAGCAGCGTAGGACTAGCGGGGGGAAATGAGCAGTTCTTC. Residues: CASSVGLAGGNEQFF.